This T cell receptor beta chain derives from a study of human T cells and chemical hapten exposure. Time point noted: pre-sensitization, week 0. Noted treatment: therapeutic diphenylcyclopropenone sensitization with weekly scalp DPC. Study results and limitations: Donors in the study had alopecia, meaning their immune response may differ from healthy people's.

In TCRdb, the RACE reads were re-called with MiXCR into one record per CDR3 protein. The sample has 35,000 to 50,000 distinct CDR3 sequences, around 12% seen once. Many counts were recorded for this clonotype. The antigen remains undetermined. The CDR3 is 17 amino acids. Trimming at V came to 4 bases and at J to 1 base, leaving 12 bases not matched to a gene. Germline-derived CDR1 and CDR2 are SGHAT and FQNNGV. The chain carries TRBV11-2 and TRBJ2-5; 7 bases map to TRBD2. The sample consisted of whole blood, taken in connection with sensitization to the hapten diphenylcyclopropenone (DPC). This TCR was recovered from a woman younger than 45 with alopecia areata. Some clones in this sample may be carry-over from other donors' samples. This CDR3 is CASSSKTELASQETQYF. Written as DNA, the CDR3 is TGTGCCAGCAGCTCAAAAACGGAACTAGCGAGCCAAGAGACCCAGTACTTC.